Listed below are T cell receptor beta chains from one sample, sequenced in a study of cytomegalovirus exposure and HLA in healthy donors. TCRdb keeps only in-frame clones here, not all; method: immunoSEQ multiplex PCR. The repertoire has hundreds of thousands of clones, about 90% of them found once; the top ten carry approximately 12%. Input material: PBMCs. Source of these receptors: a man in his late teens or twenties in good health and CMV-seropositive. Both conserved end residues are part of each CDR3. The D gene is left open where the match is weak. Clone size, where shown, is once, few, many, or a class for clones that have expanded.

>-|-|TRBJ1-1|TRBV6-1
CASSENGEWTEAFF
TGTGCCAGCAGTGAAAACGGAGAATGGACTGAAGCTTTCTTT
>-|-|TRBJ1-5|TRBV27
CASSLGYSNQPQHF
TGTGCCAGCAGTCTCGGGTATAGCAATCAGCCCCAGCATTTT
>-|-|TRBJ2-2|TRBV27
CASSWPWRENTGELFF
TGTGCCAGCAGTTGGCCGTGGCGGGAGAACACCGGGGAGCTGTTTTTT
>-|TRBD2|TRBJ2-1|TRBV2
CASSDSGLAAYNEQFF
TGTGCCAGCAGTGATTCGGGTCTAGCGGCTTACAATGAGCAGTTCTTC
>-|-|TRBJ1-2|TRBV10-1
CASSQDANYGYTF
TGCGCCAGCAGCCAGGATGCTAACTATGGCTACACCTTC
>-|-|TRBJ1-5|TRBV27
CASGGIGNQPQHF
TGTGCTTCGGGGGGGATAGGCAATCAGCCCCAGCATTTT
>-|-|TRBJ2-1|TRBV7-2
CARADHSYNEQFF
TGTGCCAGGGCGGACCACTCCTACAATGAGCAGTTCTTC
>-|-|TRBJ1-2|TRBV29-1
CSVVGGLGYTF
TGCAGCGTCGTAGGGGGACTTGGCTACACCTTC
>-|TRBD2|TRBJ2-1|TRBV30
CAWRLAGGSNEQFF
TGTGCCTGGCGACTAGCGGGAGGTAGTAATGAGCAGTTCTTC
>-|-|TRBJ2-5|TRBV4-1
CASSQAEFETQYF
TGCGCCAGCAGCCAAGCCGAATTCGAGACCCAGTACTTC
>once|-|TRBJ2-6|TRBV2
CASGGDRSHSGANVLTF
TGTGCCAGCGGGGGTGACAGGTCACACTCTGGGGCCAACGTCCTGACTTTC